A single sample is the source of the 30 T cell receptor beta chains below, sequenced in a study of molecular identifiers for immune sequencing clone quantification. MiXCR was run by TCRdb on the PCR reads, yielding one entry per CDR3 protein. The sample consists of about 510,000 distinct CDR3 sequences, around a fifth of them appearing once. Sequenced: naive CD8+ T cells from blood, with Jurkat cell RNA spiked in. Documented subset: FACS-sorted CD8+CD4-CCR7+CD45RA+ naive T cells. All receptors derive from a human donor in good health. Some libraries in this study had Jurkat cell RNA spiked in.

The chain uses TRBV19 and TRBJ2-7; D could derive from TRBD1 or TRBD2 (5 bases each). Germline V gene lookup returns CDR1 LNHDA and CDR2 SQIVND (reference sequence). This CDR3 is 14 amino acids long. Trimming cost V 5 bases and J 3 bases, with 14 bases left between them. CDR3 nucleotides: TGTGCCAGTAGTCCGGGGACCCCGTTCTACGAGCAGTACTTC. Protein sequence: CASSPGTPFYEQYF.

This clonotype was counted a few times. This sequence joins TRBV24-1 and TRBJ2-7, with a tentative D call TRBD1 (5 bases). Trimming removed 3 bases from V and 6 bases from J, with 11 bases in between. This CDR3 region has 13 residues. The germline gives CDR1 KGHDR, CDR2 SFDVKD. CDR3 protein: CATSDPTGAEQYF. CDR3 nucleotides: TGTGCCACCAGTGATCCTACAGGTGCCGAGCAGTACTTC.

Regarding this clonotype: Given the absence of the conserved phenylalanine or tryptophan at the CDR3 end, a read error is likely. This chain links TRBV7-9 with TRBJ1-1; D ambiguous. V gave up 1 base and J gave up 2 bases, with 5 bases separating them. CDR1 and CDR2 (germline): SEHNR, FQNEAQ (reference sequence). The CDR3 consists of 13 residues. The CDR3 DNA is TGTGCCAGCAGCTTAGTCGGTAACACTGAAGCTTTCCTT. The encoded protein is CASSLVGNTEAFL.

This clonotype has ten or more counts. V and J are TRBV7-6 and TRBJ1-5; D uncertain. Trimming shortened V by 4 bases and J by 4 bases, and 8 bases separated the two germline ends. This CDR3 comprises 13 residues. Germline V gene data show CDR1 as SGHVS and CDR2 as FNYEAQ. The CDR3 here is CASSSDKNQPQHF. CDR3 nucleotide sequence: TGTGCCAGCAGCTCCGATAAAAATCAGCCCCAGCATTTT.

This chain uses TRBV4-1 with TRBJ2-7; D could derive from TRBD1 or TRBD2 (5 bases each). The CDR3 covers 16 residues. V gave up 1 base and J gave up 2 bases, with 15 bases separating them. The V gene's germline CDR1 is MGHRA and CDR2 YSYEKL. The CDR3 reads CASSQGGAGNPYEQYF. The DNA for the CDR3 is TGCGCCAGCAGCCAAGGAGGGGCTGGAAACCCCTACGAGCAGTACTTC.

As regards this clonotype: Mismatch with germline at one junction end may stem from a read error. V gene TRBV9 combines with J gene TRBJ1-6, with D unclear. Germline CDR1 SGDLS, CDR2 YYNGEE. The CDR3 runs to 16 residues. CDR3 nucleotides: TGTGCCAGCGGCGTAGCTGAGGACTATAATAATTCACCCCTCCACTTT. This codes for CASGVAEDYNNSPLHF.

In its sample, this clonotype was seen many times. In DNA form, the CDR3 reads TGTGCCAGCAGCCAACAGGGGGACCCGTGGCCTGAAGCTTTCTTT. It is translated as CASSQQGDPWPEAFF. This sequence joins TRBV5-6 and TRBJ1-1; 8 bases are shared with TRBD1. CDR1 and CDR2 from the germline V gene are SGHDT and YYEEEE. CDR3 length equals 15 residues. V shed 4 bases, J shed 6 bases, and the junction held 11 bases outside the gene matches.

The V call is TRBV7-2, the J call TRBJ2-7, with 11 bases that match TRBD2. The CDR3 runs to 16 residues. J lost 3 bases, V lost 1 base, and 5 bases had no gene match. Germline V CDR1 and CDR2: SGHTA, FQGNSA. The CDR3, as DNA: TGTGCCAGCAGCTTAGGCTGGACTAGCGGGCTCTACGAGCAGTACTTC. This sequence encodes CASSLGWTSGLYEQYF.

V usage is TRBV27 and J usage is TRBJ1-2; TRBD1 agrees at 7 bases. The length of the CDR3 is 18 residues. J gave up 6 bases and V 5 bases, and 21 bases lay outside the gene matches. CDR1 is MNHEY, CDR2 SMNVEV, per germline (reference sequence). The CDR3 DNA follows: TGTGCCAGCAGTCTATATCTCCTGTCCCCCGACAGGGTGGATGGCTACACCTTC. Translating gives CASSLYLLSPDRVDGYTF.

This clonotype occurred a few times. The J gene is TRBJ2-7, the V gene TRBV5-6, with D possibly matching TRBD2 (5 bases). The V end was cut by 7 bases, the J end by 6 bases, with 11 bases between. The CDR3 covers 11 residues. Germline V gives CDR1 SGHDT, CDR2 YYEEEE. The CDR3 spells CASGESAEQYF. As DNA, the CDR3 is TGTGCCAGCGGGGAGAGCGCCGAGCAGTACTTC.

This clonotype was counted only a few times. The chain combines TRBV5-8 with TRBJ1-4; D ambiguous. Looked up from germline, CDR1 is SGHTS and CDR2 is YDEGEE. Between the trimmed V and J ends, which lost 2 bases and 7 bases, there was a span of 9 bases. CDR3 size: 13 residues. CDR3 DNA sequence: TGTGCCAGCAGCTTTTTTCGTGGTGAAAAACTGTTTTTT. Translation: CASSFFRGEKLFF.

The chain carries TRBV30 and TRBJ1-5; D unclear. The V end was cut by 4 bases, the J end by 0 bases, with 7 bases between. The CDR3 is 13 residues long. Germline CDR1 GTSNPN, CDR2 SVGIG (reference sequence). In DNA form, the CDR3 reads TGTGCCTGGAACGTTGATAGCAATCAGCCCCAGCATTTT. As protein: CAWNVDSNQPQHF.

J is TRBJ2-1 and V is TRBV5-3; TRBD2 aligns across 7 bases. TRBV5-3 is flagged as an ORF with uncertain function. The trim removed 8 bases at V and 6 bases at J, leaving 11 bases unmatched. The CDR3 totals 14 residues. CDR3 sequence: CASSHGLVVNEQFF. The CDR3 region has the DNA TGTGCCAGCAGCCACGGACTAGTCGTCAATGAGCAGTTCTTC.

This clonotype was counted many times. This chain uses TRBV6-2 or TRBV6-3 with TRBJ1-1; D not certain. Trimming removed 7 bases at V and 5 bases at J, with 11 bases between. The germline gives CDR1 MNHEY, CDR2 SVGEGT. This CDR3 is 12 amino acids long. The CDR3 here is CASTILGTEAFF. The CDR3, as DNA: TGTGCCAGCACCATTCTGGGAACTGAAGCTTTCTTT.

In its sample, this clonotype was seen many times. The V call is TRBV5-6, the J call TRBJ2-3; no definite D call. V was trimmed by 3 bases and J by 1 base, leaving 6 bases between them. In germline, CDR1 is SGHDT, CDR2 YYEEEE. The CDR3 contains 13 residues. In nucleotides, the CDR3 is TGTGCCAGCAGCTCTGGACGCACAGATACGCAGTATTTT. Protein: CASSSGRTDTQYF.

The rearrangement uses TRBV6-5 and TRBJ1-1; D unclear. Germline CDR1 MNHEY, CDR2 SVGAGI. Trimming cost V 2 bases and J 1 base, with 8 bases left between them. The CDR3 totals 14 residues. CDR3 loop: CASSYGIGNTEAFF. The DNA for the CDR3 is TGTGCCAGCAGTTACGGCATTGGGAACACTGAAGCTTTCTTT.

The sample holds a few counts of this clonotype. This chain connects TRBV7-9 to TRBJ2-5, with 10 positions matching TRBD1. V lost 5 bases, J lost 5 bases, and 8 bases stayed unmatched. This CDR3 comprises 15 residues. The germline CDR1 and CDR2 sequences are SEHNR and FQNEAQ (reference sequence). This CDR3 is CASSTPPGQGETQYF. CDR3 nucleotide sequence: TGTGCCAGCAGCACGCCGCCGGGACAGGGGGAGACCCAGTACTTC.

V gene TRBV21-1 combines with J gene TRBJ2-5. TRBV21-1 is given as a pseudogene. The CDR3 is 13 amino acids. The CDR3 here is CASSKVTTETQYF. The CDR3 DNA reads as TGTGCCAGCAGCAAAGTGACGACAGAGACCCAGTACTTC.

With regard to this clonotype: Here the CDR3 omits its conserved ending phenylalanine or tryptophan, so a read error is the likely source. CDR3 region: CASSQDNNRQGSYGYTI. The DNA of the CDR3 is TGCGCCAGCAGCCAAGATAATAACCGGCAGGGTTCTTATGGCTACACCATC. This chain joins TRBV4-3 and TRBJ1-2, with D possibly matching TRBD1 (5 bases). V lost 0 bases, J lost 5 bases, and 19 bases lay in between. The CDR3 spans 17 residues. CDR1 and CDR2 from the germline V gene are LGHNA and YSLEER.

The J gene is TRBJ2-7, the V gene TRBV4-3, with unresolved D. The V end lost 4 bases, the J end lost 0 bases, and 13 bases lay between the germline ends. CDR3 length: 15 residues. The germline V gene encodes CDR1 LGHNA and CDR2 YSLEER. The CDR3 reads CASSRDAAASYEQYF. For the CDR3, the DNA is TGCGCCAGCAGCCGAGATGCGGCAGCCTCCTACGAGCAGTACTTC.

This clonotype was observed a handful of times. The rearrangement joins TRBV19 to TRBJ1-5; D remains ambiguous. Trimming pared 1 base from V and 0 bases from J, leaving 4 bases between. CDR1 LNHDA and CDR2 SQIVND come from the germline V gene (reference sequence). The CDR3 is 14 residues long. In DNA form, the CDR3 reads TGTGCCAGTAGTATAGTTAGTAGCAATCAGCCCCAGCATTTT. It specifies CASSIVSSNQPQHF.

Of note for this clonotype: A clone one base away is much larger, so this may be a read error. This rearrangement joins TRBV14 to TRBJ2-7; 9 bases are shared with TRBD2. The CDR3 contains 15 residues. The V segment lost 5 bases and the J segment 5 bases; nucleotides outside the gene matches: 10. The germline CDR1 and CDR2 sequences are SGHDN and FVKESK. The CDR3 nucleotides read TGTGCCAGCAGCGCGGGGCTAGCGGGGACCCACGAGCAGTACTTC. Its protein is CASSAGLAGTHEQYF.

This clonotype has ten or more counts. The rearrangement links TRBV9 to TRBJ2-6, with TRBD1 matching over 9 bases. Germline assignment: CDR1 SGDLS and CDR2 YYNGEE. This CDR3 region has 17 residues. The V gene end was trimmed by 0 bases and the J gene end by 2 bases; junction bases not matched to a gene: 3. CDR3: CASSVATGGAGANVLTF. CDR3 nucleotides: TGTGCCAGCAGCGTAGCTACAGGGGGCGCTGGGGCCAACGTCCTGACTTTC. Supplemented by reference TRBV9 and TRBJ2-6, the full variable domain reads DSGVTQTPKHLITATGQRVTLRCSPRSGDLSVYWYQQSLDQGLQFLIQYYNGEERAKGNILERFSAQQFPDLHSELNLSSLELGDSALYFCASSVATGGAGANVLTFGAGSRLTVL.

The chain combines TRBV11-2 with TRBJ2-7, with D unresolved. Trimming removed 3 bases from V and 3 bases from J, with 15 bases in between. The CDR3 has 15 residues. Per the germline V gene, CDR1 is SGHAT and CDR2 is FQNNGV. This chain's CDR3 is CASSLAPAEVYEQYF. CDR3 sequence (DNA): TGTGCCAGCAGCTTGGCCCCAGCTGAGGTCTACGAGCAGTACTTC.

This clonotype was seen a handful of times. CDR3 sequence reads: CASSLDRGGSYNEQFF. The CDR3 region has the DNA TGTGCCAGCAGCTTAGACCGCGGGGGATCCTACAATGAGCAGTTCTTC. V gene TRBV7-2 combines with J gene TRBJ2-1, with 7 positions matching TRBD2. The ends lost 1 base at V and 1 base at J; junction bases unmatched: 4. Germline V lookup: CDR1 SGHTA, CDR2 FQGNSA. The CDR3 length is 16 residues.

The chain recombines TRBV12-3 or TRBV12-4 with TRBJ2-1; 7 bases agree with TRBD1. With V trimmed by 8 bases and J by 5 bases, 3 bases remained unmatched. This CDR3 is built from 12 residues. CDR3 amino acids: CASGTGDNEQFF. The CDR3 DNA is TGTGCCAGCGGTACAGGGGACAATGAGCAGTTCTTC.

J is TRBJ2-7 and V is TRBV4-1, with D perhaps TRBD2 (5 bases). Trimming removed 4 bases from V and 5 bases from J, with 15 bases in between. The CDR3 spans 14 residues. Germline CDR1 reads MGHRA; CDR2 reads YSYEKL. The CDR3 sequence: CASSPLTGSHEQYF. CDR3 bases: TGCGCCAGCAGCCCTCTGACGGGGTCTCACGAGCAGTACTTC.

This clonotype was recorded only once. The chain combines TRBV19 with TRBJ2-2; D gene uncertain. Germline V gives CDR1 LNHDA, CDR2 SQIVND (reference sequence). This CDR3 is built from 16 residues. V was trimmed by 1 base and J by 0 bases, leaving 9 bases between them. Here the CDR3 reads CASSIGTRANTGELFF. The CDR3, as DNA: TGTGCCAGTAGTATAGGGACGCGCGCGAACACCGGGGAGCTGTTTTTT.

This clonotype has a count of ten or more. V is TRBV4-1 and J is TRBJ2-1; D is undetermined. The CDR3 runs 12 residues. Trimming removed 4 bases from V and 4 bases from J, with 5 bases in between. Per germline, CDR1 MGHRA and CDR2 YSYEKL. The CDR3 reads CASSRDYNEQFF. The CDR3 DNA follows: TGCGCCAGCAGCCGAGATTACAATGAGCAGTTCTTC.

Many counts were recorded for this clonotype. CDR3 DNA: TGCAGTGCTAGGGACAGGGGGCGAGAGACCCAGTACTTC. This translates into CSARDRGRETQYF. The V call is TRBV20-1, the J call TRBJ2-5; 11 positions agree with TRBD1. The CDR3 has 13 residues. CDR1 DFQATT and CDR2 SNEGSKA come from the germline V gene (reference sequence). Trimming took 3 bases from V and 4 from J; bases not matched to a gene: 1.